These T cell receptor beta chains were read from a single sample in a study of blood T cells in healthy people across ages. Each CDR3 protein is one row after TCRdb ran MiXCR on the 5' RACE reads. Of around 320,000 distinct CDR3 sequences detected, roughly 27% appear once; the ten largest clones hold roughly 28%. The sample comprised blood. Receptor source: a woman aged 70 to 79 in good health. CDR3s include the opening cysteine and the closing phenylalanine or tryptophan. D genes are given only for firm matches. Rows may omit the clone size; those that give it use once, few, many or a size class.

J: TRBJ2-7; V: TRBV2; size: .; D: .; CDR3: CASSAITPILSYEQYF; DNA: TGTGCCAGCAGTGCTATCACACCAATCCTCTCCTACGAGCAGTACTTC
J: TRBJ1-1; V: TRBV5-1; size: many; D: .; CDR3: CASSLTAGANTEAFF; DNA: TGCGCCAGCAGCTTGACGGCAGGGGCGAACACTGAAGCTTTCTTT
J: TRBJ2-3; V: TRBV28; size: few; D: TRBD2; CDR3: CASWGTSGSTQYF; DNA: TGTGCCAGCTGGGGGACTAGCGGGAGCACGCAGTATTTT
J: TRBJ1-4; V: TRBV11-2; size: .; D: .; CDR3: CASSLTREKLFF; DNA: TGTGCCAGCAGCTTAACTAGGGAAAAACTGTTTTTT
J: TRBJ1-1; V: TRBV13; size: .; D: .; CDR3: CASSLGTINTEAFF; DNA: TGTGCCAGCAGCTTGGGGACAATCAACACTGAAGCTTTCTTT
J: TRBJ2-1; V: TRBV20-1; size: .; D: TRBD2; CDR3: CSAPGTSGRAPNDQFF; DNA: TGCAGTGCCCCGGGGACTAGCGGGAGGGCCCCCAACGATCAGTTCTTC
J: TRBJ2-1; V: TRBV4-2; size: .; D: .; CDR3: CASSQGTSQSSYNEQFF; DNA: TGTGCCAGCAGCCAAGGAACTAGCCAAAGCTCCTACAATGAGCAGTTCTTC
J: TRBJ2-1; V: TRBV11-2; size: .; D: .; CDR3: CAAGPIGRALSNEQFF; DNA: TGTGCCGCAGGTCCGATCGGGCGGGCTCTCTCCAATGAGCAGTTCTTC
J: TRBJ1-2; V: TRBV11-2; size: once; D: .; CDR3: CASSWGGAGYTF; DNA: TGTGCCAGCAGCTGGGGAGGGGCTGGCTACACCTTC
J: TRBJ2-4; V: TRBV5-6; size: .; D: TRBD2; CDR3: CASSLYAAGEVNIQYF; DNA: TGTGCCAGCAGCTTGTATGCAGCGGGAGAGGTGAACATTCAGTACTTC
J: TRBJ1-1; V: TRBV11-2; size: .; D: .; CDR3: CASSLKTEAFF; DNA: TGTGCCAGCAGCTTAAAGACTGAAGCTTTCTTT
J: TRBJ2-2; V: TRBV4-1; size: .; D: .; CDR3: CASSQEGLAIAGELFF; DNA: TGCGCCAGCAGCCAAGAGGGGTTGGCCATCGCCGGGGAGCTGTTTTTT
J: TRBJ1-1; V: TRBV18; size: .; D: .; CDR3: CASSPGGPLSPPNTEAFF; DNA: TGTGCCAGCTCACCGGGGGGACCCCTATCTCCCCCGAACACTGAAGCTTTCTTT
J: TRBJ2-1; V: TRBV24-1; size: few; D: TRBD1; CDR3: CATSDTGGTNEQFF; DNA: TGTGCCACCAGTGATACAGGGGGTACTAATGAGCAGTTCTTC
J: TRBJ1-4; V: TRBV5-1; size: few; D: .; CDR3: CASSRQRNEKLFF; DNA: TGCGCCAGCAGCCGACAACGTAATGAAAAACTGTTTTTT
J: TRBJ1-1; V: TRBV18; size: .; D: TRBD1; CDR3: CASSPVGQGWGTEAFF; DNA: TGTGCCAGCTCACCGGTGGGACAGGGATGGGGCACTGAAGCTTTCTTT
J: TRBJ1-3; V: TRBV5-5; size: .; D: .; CDR3: CASSLEIPGRGSGNTIYF; DNA: TGTGCCAGCAGCTTGGAAATCCCGGGACGGGGCTCTGGAAACACCATATATTTT
J: TRBJ1-1; V: TRBV4-1; size: .; D: .; CDR3: CASSQSPTGNTNTEAFF; DNA: TGCGCCAGCAGCCAATCCCCGACAGGTAACACGAACACTGAAGCTTTCTTT
J: TRBJ2-7; V: TRBV20-1; size: .; D: .; CDR3: CSALTTRGAYEQYF; DNA: TGCAGTGCGCTCACAACAAGAGGGGCCTACGAGCAGTACTTC
J: TRBJ1-1; V: TRBV7-9; size: few; D: .; CDR3: CASSQTADTEAFF; DNA: TGTGCCAGCAGCCAGACCGCTGACACTGAAGCTTTCTTT
J: TRBJ2-1; V: TRBV24-1; size: .; D: .; CDR3: CATASSANEQFF; DNA: TGTGCCACCGCATCTAGCGCCAATGAGCAGTTCTTC
J: TRBJ2-1; V: TRBV18; size: .; D: TRBD2; CDR3: CASSPRPGGNEQFF; DNA: TGTGCCAGCTCACCTCGTCCCGGGGGGAATGAGCAGTTCTTC
J: TRBJ2-3; V: TRBV10-1; size: few; D: .; CDR3: CASSELALSRTDTQYF; DNA: TGCGCCAGCAGTGAGTTGGCTCTAAGCCGCACAGATACGCAGTATTTT
J: TRBJ2-3; V: TRBV7-2; size: .; D: TRBD2; CDR3: CASSHFGTSGGAKADTQYF; DNA: TGTGCCAGCAGCCACTTCGGGACTAGCGGGGGGGCCAAGGCAGATACGCAGTATTTT
J: TRBJ2-5; V: TRBV6-5; size: .; D: .; CDR3: CASSRDITQETQYF; DNA: TGTGCCAGCAGTAGGGACATAACCCAAGAGACCCAGTACTTC
J: TRBJ1-4; V: TRBV5-1; size: .; D: TRBD1; CDR3: CASSETGGHEKLFF; DNA: TGCGCCAGCAGCGAGACAGGGGGCCATGAAAAACTGTTTTTT
J: TRBJ1-2; V: TRBV6-5; size: .; D: .; CDR3: CASSYGTLYGYTF; DNA: TGTGCCAGCAGTTATGGGACCCTCTATGGCTACACCTTC
J: TRBJ1-1; V: TRBV5-1; size: .; D: .; CDR3: CASSLGGILNTGAFF; DNA: TGCGCCAGCAGCTTGGGAGGGATACTGAACACTGGAGCTTTCTTT
J: TRBJ2-2; V: TRBV7-9; size: .; D: TRBD1; CDR3: CARTGVLNTGELFF; DNA: TGTGCCAGAACAGGGGTCCTAAACACCGGGGAGCTGTTTTTT
J: TRBJ1-1; V: TRBV29-1; size: few; D: .; CDR3: CSAVKGLRTEAFF; DNA: TGCAGCGCCGTTAAGGGGTTACGAACTGAAGCTTTCTTT
J: TRBJ2-7; V: TRBV14; size: .; D: TRBD2; CDR3: CASSQDRLAGAYEQYF; DNA: TGTGCCAGCAGCCAAGATAGACTAGCGGGCGCCTACGAGCAGTACTTC
J: TRBJ1-1; V: TRBV27; size: .; D: TRBD1; CDR3: CASSSRQGSTEAFF; DNA: TGTGCCAGCAGTTCACGACAGGGGTCCACTGAAGCTTTCTTT
J: TRBJ2-1; V: TRBV12-3/TRBV12-4; size: .; D: TRBD2; CDR3: CASSSGLAEFF; DNA: TGTGCCAGCAGTTCGGGACTAGCGGAGTTCTTC
J: TRBJ2-5; V: TRBV10-1; size: .; D: TRBD2; CDR3: CASSPGTSGGKTQYF; DNA: TGCGCCAGCAGCCCAGGGACTAGCGGGGGAAAGACCCAGTACTTC
J: TRBJ1-2; V: TRBV6-1; size: .; D: .; CDR3: CASSEGQLANYGYTF; DNA: TGTGCCAGCAGTGAAGGCCAACTAGCTAACTATGGCTACACCTTC
J: TRBJ2-7; V: TRBV28; size: few; D: .; CDR3: CASSGALLAAVLYEQYF; DNA: TGTGCCAGCAGTGGAGCCCTGTTAGCCGCCGTTCTATACGAGCAGTACTTC
J: TRBJ2-5; V: TRBV12-3/TRBV12-4; size: .; D: TRBD2; CDR3: CASSFGLAGDQETQYF; DNA: TGTGCCAGCAGTTTCGGTCTAGCGGGAGACCAAGAGACCCAGTACTTC
J: TRBJ2-7; V: TRBV29-1; size: few; D: TRBD1; CDR3: CSVDRDSPNGREQYF; DNA: TGCAGCGTTGATCGGGACAGCCCAAATGGACGCGAGCAGTACTTC
J: TRBJ2-5; V: TRBV2; size: many; D: .; CDR3: CASKTSSREQYF; DNA: TGTGCCAGCAAGACTAGTAGTAGGGAGCAGTACTTC
J: TRBJ1-2; V: TRBV20-1; size: .; D: TRBD1; CDR3: CSAWTGPHPNYGYTF; DNA: TGCAGTGCTTGGACAGGGCCCCACCCTAACTATGGCTACACCTTC
J: TRBJ2-7; V: TRBV6-2/TRBV6-3; size: .; D: .; CDR3: CASSYQRTYEQYF; DNA: TGTGCCAGCAGTTACCAGAGGACCTACGAGCAGTACTTC
J: TRBJ2-1; V: TRBV6-1; size: many; D: TRBD2; CDR3: CASRELAGSSYNEQFF; DNA: TGTGCCAGCAGAGAACTAGCGGGGAGCTCCTACAATGAGCAGTTCTTC
J: TRBJ1-1; V: TRBV9; size: .; D: .; CDR3: CASSARDIGTEAFF; DNA: TGTGCCAGCAGCGCTAGGGATATTGGCACTGAAGCTTTCTTT
J: TRBJ1-4; V: TRBV3-1; size: few; D: .; CDR3: CASSQGVDEKLFF; DNA: TGTGCCAGCAGCCAAGGGGTGGACGAAAAACTGTTTTTT
J: TRBJ2-3; V: TRBV5-1; size: .; D: .; CDR3: CASSFGRESDTQYF; DNA: TGCGCCAGCAGCTTCGGACGGGAATCCGATACGCAGTATTTT
J: TRBJ2-1; V: TRBV28; size: .; D: TRBD1; CDR3: CASNEKGAQNEQFF; DNA: TGTGCCAGCAACGAAAAGGGGGCGCAGAATGAGCAGTTCTTC